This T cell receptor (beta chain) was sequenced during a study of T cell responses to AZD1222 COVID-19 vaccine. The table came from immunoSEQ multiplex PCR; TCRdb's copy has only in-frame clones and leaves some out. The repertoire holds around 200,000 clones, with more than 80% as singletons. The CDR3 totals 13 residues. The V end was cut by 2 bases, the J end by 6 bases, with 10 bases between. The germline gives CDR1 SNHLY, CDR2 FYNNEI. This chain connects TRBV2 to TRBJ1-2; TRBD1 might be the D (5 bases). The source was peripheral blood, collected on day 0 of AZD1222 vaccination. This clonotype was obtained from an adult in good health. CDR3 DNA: TGTGCCAGCAGTGAAAGACAGATTAATGGCTACACCTTC. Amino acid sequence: CASSERQINGYTF. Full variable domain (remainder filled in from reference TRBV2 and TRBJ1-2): EPEVTQTPSHQVTQMGQEVILRCVPISNHLYFYWYRQILGQKVEFLVSFYNNEISEKSEIFDDQFSVERPDGSNFTLKIRSTKLEDSAMYFCASSERQINGYTFGSGTRLTVV.